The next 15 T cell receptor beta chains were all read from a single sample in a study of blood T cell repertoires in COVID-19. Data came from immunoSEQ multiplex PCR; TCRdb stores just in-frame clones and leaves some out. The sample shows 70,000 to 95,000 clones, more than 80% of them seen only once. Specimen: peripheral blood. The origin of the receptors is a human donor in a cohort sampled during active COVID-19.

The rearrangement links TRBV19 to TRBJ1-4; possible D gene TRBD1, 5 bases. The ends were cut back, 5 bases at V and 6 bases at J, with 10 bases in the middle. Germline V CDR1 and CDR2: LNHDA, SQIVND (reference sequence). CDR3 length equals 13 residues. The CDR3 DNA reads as TGTGCCAGTAGTCTGTCCAGGGATGAAAAACTGTTTTTT. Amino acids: CASSLSRDEKLFF.

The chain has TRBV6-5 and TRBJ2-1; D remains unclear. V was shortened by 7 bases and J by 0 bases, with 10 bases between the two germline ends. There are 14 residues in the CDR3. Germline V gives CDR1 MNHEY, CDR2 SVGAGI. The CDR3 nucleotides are TGTGCCAGCACCATCGGTATCTCCTACAATGAGCAGTTCTTC. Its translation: CASTIGISYNEQFF.

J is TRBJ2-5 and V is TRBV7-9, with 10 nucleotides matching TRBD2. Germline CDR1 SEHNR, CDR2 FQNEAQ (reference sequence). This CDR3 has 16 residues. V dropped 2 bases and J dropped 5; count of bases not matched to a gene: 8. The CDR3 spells CASSLRERGGRETQYF. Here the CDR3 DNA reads TGTGCCAGCAGCTTACGGGAGCGGGGGGGCCGGGAGACCCAGTACTTC. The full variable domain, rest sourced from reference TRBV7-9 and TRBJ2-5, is DTGVSQNPRHKITKRGQNVTFRCDPISEHNRLYWYRQTLGQGPEFLTYFQNEAQLEKSRLLSDRFSAERPKGSFSTLEIQRTEQGDSAMYLCASSLRERGGRETQYFGPGTRLLVL.

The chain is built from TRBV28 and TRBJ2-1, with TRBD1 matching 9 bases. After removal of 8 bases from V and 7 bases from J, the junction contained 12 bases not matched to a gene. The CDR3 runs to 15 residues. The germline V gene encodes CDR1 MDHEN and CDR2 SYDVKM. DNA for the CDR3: TGTGCCAGCGGATACACAGGGGGCGCCGGGAATGAGCAGTTCTTC. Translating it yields CASGYTGGAGNEQFF.

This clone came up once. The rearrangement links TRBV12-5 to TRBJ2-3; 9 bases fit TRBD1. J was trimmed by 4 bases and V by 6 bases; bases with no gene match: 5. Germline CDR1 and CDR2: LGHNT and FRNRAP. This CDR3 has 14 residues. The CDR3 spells CASGGDRDPDTQYF. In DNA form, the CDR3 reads TGTGCTAGTGGGGGGGACAGGGACCCAGATACGCAGTATTTT. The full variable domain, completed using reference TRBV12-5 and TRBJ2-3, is DARVTQTPRHKVTEMGQEVTMRCQPILGHNTVFWYRQTMMQGLELLAYFRNRAPLDDSGMPKDRFSAEMPDATLATLKIQPSEPRDSAVYFCASGGDRDPDTQYFGPGTRLTVL.

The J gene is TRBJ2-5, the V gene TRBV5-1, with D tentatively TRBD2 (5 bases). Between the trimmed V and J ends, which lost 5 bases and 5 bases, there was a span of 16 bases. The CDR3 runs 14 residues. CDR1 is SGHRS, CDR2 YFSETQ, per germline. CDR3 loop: CASSRDPRGETQYF. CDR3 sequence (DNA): TGCGCCAGCAGTAGGGATCCAAGAGGGGAGACCCAGTACTTC.

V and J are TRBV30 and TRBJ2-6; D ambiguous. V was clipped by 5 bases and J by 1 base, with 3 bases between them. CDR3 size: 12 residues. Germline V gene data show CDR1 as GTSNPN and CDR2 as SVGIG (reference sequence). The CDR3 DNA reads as TGTGCCTGGCTTTCTGGGGCCAACGTCCTGACTTTC. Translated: CAWLSGANVLTF.

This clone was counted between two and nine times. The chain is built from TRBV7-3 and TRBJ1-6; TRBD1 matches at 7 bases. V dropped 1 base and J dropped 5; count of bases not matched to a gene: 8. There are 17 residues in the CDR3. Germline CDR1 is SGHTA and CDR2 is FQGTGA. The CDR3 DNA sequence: TGTGCCAGCAGCTTAATGAGGTTAGGGACAGATAATTCACCCCTCCACTTT. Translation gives CASSLMRLGTDNSPLHF.

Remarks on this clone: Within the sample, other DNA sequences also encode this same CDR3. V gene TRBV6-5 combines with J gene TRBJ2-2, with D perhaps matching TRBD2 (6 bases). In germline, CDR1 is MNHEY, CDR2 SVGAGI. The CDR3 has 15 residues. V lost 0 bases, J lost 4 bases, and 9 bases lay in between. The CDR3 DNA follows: TGTGCCAGCAGTTACTCGGGGGGAGGCACCGGGGAGCTGTTTTTT. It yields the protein CASSYSGGGTGELFF.

CDR3 DNA: TGTGCCAGCAGTGAACACCGGGATACCTACGAGCAGTACTTC. As protein: CASSEHRDTYEQYF. The V gene is TRBV28, the J gene TRBJ2-7; TRBD2 might be the D (5 bases). V was pared by 5 bases and J by 2 bases, with 13 bases between. CDR3 length: 14 amino acids. Germline CDR1 and CDR2: MDHEN and SYDVKM.

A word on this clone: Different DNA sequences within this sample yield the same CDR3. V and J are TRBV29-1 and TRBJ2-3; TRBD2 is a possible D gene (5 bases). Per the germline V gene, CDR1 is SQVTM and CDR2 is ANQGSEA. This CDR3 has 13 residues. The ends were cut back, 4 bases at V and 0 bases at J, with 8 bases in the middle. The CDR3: CSVVRTSTDTQYF. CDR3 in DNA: TGCAGCGTTGTTCGGACTAGCACAGATACGCAGTATTTT.

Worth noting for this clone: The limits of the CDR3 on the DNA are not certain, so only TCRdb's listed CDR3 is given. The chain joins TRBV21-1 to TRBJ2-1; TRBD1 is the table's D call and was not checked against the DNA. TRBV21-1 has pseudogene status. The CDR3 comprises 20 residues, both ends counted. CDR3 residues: CASIIRGTMSSSSMNDEQFF.

CDR3: CASSQTSGTAYNEQFF. CDR3 coding DNA: TGTGCCAGCAGCCAAACGTCCGGGACAGCATACAATGAGCAGTTCTTC. The gene calls are TRBV11-2 and TRBJ2-1; 7 nucleotides match TRBD1. This CDR3 contains 16 residues. The V gene's germline CDR1 is SGHAT and CDR2 FQNNGV. The ends lost 5 bases at V and 4 bases at J; junction bases unmatched: 11.

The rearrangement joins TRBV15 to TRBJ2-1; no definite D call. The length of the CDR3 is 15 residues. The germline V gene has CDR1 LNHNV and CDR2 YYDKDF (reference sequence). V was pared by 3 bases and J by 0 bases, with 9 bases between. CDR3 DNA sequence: TGTGCCACCAGCAGTACCACCGGCTCCTACAATGAGCAGTTCTTC. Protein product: CATSSTTGSYNEQFF. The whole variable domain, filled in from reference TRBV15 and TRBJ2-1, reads DAMVIQNPRYQVTQFGKPVTLSCSQTLNHNVMYWYQQKSSQAPKLLFHYYDKDFNNEADTPDNFQSRRPNTSFCFLDIRSPGLGDTAMYLCATSSTTGSYNEQFFGPGTRLTVL.

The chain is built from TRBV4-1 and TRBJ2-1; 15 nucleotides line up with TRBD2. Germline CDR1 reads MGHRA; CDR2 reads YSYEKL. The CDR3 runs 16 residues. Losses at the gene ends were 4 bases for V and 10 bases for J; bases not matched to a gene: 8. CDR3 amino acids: CASSPTGLAGGHEQFF. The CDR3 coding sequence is TGCGCCAGCAGCCCAACTGGACTAGCGGGGGGGCACGAGCAGTTCTTC.